This entry lists 10 T cell receptor beta chains sequenced from one sample in a study of cytomegalovirus exposure and HLA in healthy donors. The PCR was carried out with 60 Vbeta primers and 13 Jbeta primers. Some clones are missing from TCRdb's copy, which holds only in-frame ones; the method was immunoSEQ multiplex PCR. This table has roughly 200,000 clones, under 9.5% appearing once. The sample was PBMCs. The receptors were sampled from a woman aged 25 to 45 in good health and CMV-seropositive.

This clone occurred a few times. The chain carries TRBV15 and TRBJ1-1, with a tentative D call TRBD1 (5 bases). CDR1 is LNHNV and CDR2 is YYDKDF in the germline V gene (reference sequence). V was cut by 5 bases and J by 1 base, with 11 bases left in between. The CDR3 extends over 14 amino acids. CDR3 DNA sequence: TGTGCCACCAGCGACCCTGGACAGAACACTGAAGCTTTCTTT. This translates into CATSDPGQNTEAFF.

The J gene is TRBJ2-5, the V gene TRBV7-7; 10 bases agree with TRBD2. CDR1 is SSHAT, CDR2 FNYEAQ, per germline (reference sequence). This CDR3 is built from 14 residues. Losses at the gene ends were 5 bases for V and 3 bases for J; bases not matched to a gene: 3. CDR3 in amino acids: CASSPSGRKETQYF. DNA for the CDR3: TGTGCCAGCAGCCCTAGCGGGAGAAAAGAGACCCAGTACTTC.

The count of this clone is one. The rearrangement uses TRBV7-2 and TRBJ2-2; 9 nucleotides line up with TRBD2. Trimming at V came to 3 bases and at J to 8 bases, leaving 4 bases not matched to a gene. Germline values: CDR1 SGHTA, CDR2 FQGNSA. The CDR3 extends over 14 amino acids. CDR3: CASSLTLAGGELFF. CDR3 nucleotide sequence: TGTGCCAGCAGCTTGACGCTAGCGGGAGGGGAGCTGTTTTTT.

This clone was counted between two and nine times. The chain recombines TRBV27 with TRBJ2-5; D not certain. Trimming took 2 bases from V and 5 from J, leaving 12 bases between them. The length of the CDR3 is 14 residues. From germline, CDR1 is MNHEY and CDR2 SMNVEV (reference sequence). In nucleotides, the CDR3 is TGTGCCAGCAGTTTAAGGTCCATCGGGGAGACCCAGTACTTC. It is translated as CASSLRSIGETQYF.

This rearrangement joins TRBV9 to TRBJ1-1; the D is unclear. This CDR3 region has 13 residues. The germline V gene has CDR1 SGDLS and CDR2 YYNGEE. V lost 0 bases to trimming and J lost 6 bases, with 9 bases between them. The CDR3: CASSVAGGPEAFF. CDR3 bases: TGTGCCAGCAGCGTAGCCGGCGGTCCTGAAGCTTTCTTT.

This chain connects TRBV6-5 to TRBJ1-1, with D maybe TRBD1 (5 bases). The CDR3 covers 14 residues. Per germline, CDR1 MNHEY and CDR2 SVGAGI. V was pared by 0 bases and J by 7 bases, with 12 bases between. The CDR3 sequence: CASSYSGVALEAFF. For the CDR3, the DNA is TGTGCCAGCAGTTACTCAGGGGTAGCCCTTGAAGCTTTCTTT.

The CDR3 DNA sequence: TGTGCCAGCAGCCAAGGGCATTCGGGCACTGAAGCTTTCTTT. Its protein product is CASSQGHSGTEAFF. V and J are TRBV4-2 and TRBJ1-1; D is ambiguous. CDR1 and CDR2 from the germline V gene are LGHNA and YNFKEQ. CDR3 length: 14 amino acids. Trimming removed 1 base at V and 4 bases at J, with 10 bases between.

The sample holds a few counts of this clone. V is TRBV6-5 and J is TRBJ2-1; TRBD2 might be the D (6 bases). CDR1 is MNHEY, CDR2 SVGAGI, per germline. V lost 2 bases to trimming and J lost 4 bases, with 12 bases between them. The CDR3 is 15 residues long. The CDR3 protein is CASSYRRAEYNEQFF. CDR3 nucleotide sequence: TGTGCCAGCAGTTACCGGAGGGCCGAGTACAATGAGCAGTTCTTC.

The chain joins TRBV4-1 to TRBJ1-5; D possibly corresponds to TRBD1 (5 bases). The CDR3 covers 13 residues. The ends were cut back, 0 bases at V and 9 bases at J, with 9 bases in the middle. The germline gives CDR1 MGHRA, CDR2 YSYEKL. CDR3 bases: TGCGCCAGCAGCCAAGAGGGGGGGAGGCCCCAGCATTTT. The encoded protein is CASSQEGGRPQHF.

This clone was observed a few times. This chain links TRBV5-1 with TRBJ2-1, with 10 bases fitting TRBD2. This CDR3 comprises 17 residues. With 3 bases clipped from V and 6 bases from J, the junction kept 12 bases outside the gene matches. Germline loops: CDR1 SGHRS, CDR2 YFSETQ. The CDR3: CASSSGPSGSGGNEQFF. The CDR3 nucleotides read TGCGCCAGCAGCTCGGGCCCTAGCGGGAGTGGTGGCAATGAGCAGTTCTTC.